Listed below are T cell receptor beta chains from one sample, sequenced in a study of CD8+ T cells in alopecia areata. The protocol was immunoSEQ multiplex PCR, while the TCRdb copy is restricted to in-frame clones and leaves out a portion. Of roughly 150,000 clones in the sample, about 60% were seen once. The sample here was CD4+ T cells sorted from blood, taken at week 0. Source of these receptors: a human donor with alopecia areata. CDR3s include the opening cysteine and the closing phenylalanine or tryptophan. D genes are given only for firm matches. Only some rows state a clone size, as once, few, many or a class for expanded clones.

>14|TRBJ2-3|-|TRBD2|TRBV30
CAWSRGGAADTQYF
TGTGCCTGGAGTCGCGGGGGGGCCGCAGATACGCAGTATTTT
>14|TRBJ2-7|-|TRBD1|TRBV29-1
CSVVRSGGTGEQYF
TGCAGCGTTGTAAGGAGCGGCGGGACAGGCGAGCAGTACTTC
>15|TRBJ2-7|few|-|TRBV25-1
CASSDAGTLSYEQYF
TGTGCCAGCAGTGACGCCGGGACGCTGAGTTACGAGCAGTACTTC
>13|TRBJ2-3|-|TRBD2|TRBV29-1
CSGGGGPTDTQYF
TGCAGCGGGGGCGGGGGGCCCACAGATACGCAGTATTTT
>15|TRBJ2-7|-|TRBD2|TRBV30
CAWSPLAGAHYEQYF
TGTGCCTGGAGTCCCCTAGCGGGGGCCCACTACGAGCAGTACTTC
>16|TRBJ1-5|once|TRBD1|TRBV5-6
CASSTTHRGTDQPQHF
TGTGCCAGCAGCACCACTCACAGGGGTACGGATCAGCCCCAGCATTTT
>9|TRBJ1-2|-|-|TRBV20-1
CTVRRGYTF
TGCACCGTACGGAGAGGCTACACCTTC
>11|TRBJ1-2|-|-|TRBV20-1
CSARSGYGYTF
TGCAGTGCTAGATCCGGCTATGGCTACACCTTC
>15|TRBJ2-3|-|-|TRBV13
CASSRRSRPADTQYF
TGTGCCAGCAGCCGGAGGAGTCGGCCTGCAGATACGCAGTATTTT
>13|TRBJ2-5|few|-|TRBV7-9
CASSPDSQETQYF
TGTGCCAGCAGCCCGGACAGTCAGGAGACCCAGTACTTC
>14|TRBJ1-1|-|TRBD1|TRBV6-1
CASSRDRGDTEAFF
TGTGCCAGCAGCCGGGACAGGGGGGACACTGAAGCTTTCTTT
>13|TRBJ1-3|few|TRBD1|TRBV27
CASRMTGRNTIYF
TGTGCCAGCAGGATGACAGGGCGAAACACCATATATTTT
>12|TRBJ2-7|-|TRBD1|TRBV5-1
CASSADRGEQYF
TGCGCCAGCAGCGCGGACAGGGGCGAGCAGTACTTC
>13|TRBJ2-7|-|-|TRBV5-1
CASSRTGSYEQYF
TGCGCCAGCAGCCGAACAGGGAGCTACGAGCAGTACTTC
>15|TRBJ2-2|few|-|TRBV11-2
CASSKQDGNTGELFF
TGTGCCAGCAGCAAACAGGACGGGAACACCGGGGAGCTGTTTTTT
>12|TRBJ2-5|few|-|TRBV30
CAWSEGGETQYF
TGTGCCTGGAGTGAAGGGGGAGAGACCCAGTACTTC
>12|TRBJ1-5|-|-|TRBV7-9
CASSLGPGPQHF
TGTGCCAGCAGCTTAGGTCCGGGACCCCAGCATTTT
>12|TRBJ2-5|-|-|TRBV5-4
CASSLPQETQYF
TGTGCCAGCAGCCTCCCCCAAGAGACCCAGTACTTC
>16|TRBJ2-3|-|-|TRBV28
CASSKTSGLPTDTQYF
TGTGCCAGCAGCAAAACTTCGGGCCTCCCCACAGATACGCAGTATTTT
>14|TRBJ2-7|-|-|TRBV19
CASSRREGIYEQYF
TGTGCCAGTAGTAGGAGAGAAGGAATCTACGAGCAGTACTTC
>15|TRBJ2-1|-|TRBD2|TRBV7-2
CASSPGASGRDEQFF
TGTGCCAGCAGCCCCGGGGCTAGCGGGAGAGATGAGCAGTTCTTC
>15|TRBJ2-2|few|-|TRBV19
CASSPGGPYTGELFF
TGTGCCAGTAGTCCAGGGGGGCCGTACACCGGGGAGCTGTTTTTT
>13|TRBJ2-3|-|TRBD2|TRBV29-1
CSAILGGADTQYF
TGCAGCGCCATCCTTGGGGGGGCAGATACGCAGTATTTT
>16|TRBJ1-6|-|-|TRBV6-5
CASSYYTPGRNSPLHF
TGTGCCAGCAGTTACTATACTCCGGGGCGAAATTCACCCCTCCACTTT
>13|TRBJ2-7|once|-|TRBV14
CASSEALAREQYF
TGTGCCAGCAGCGAGGCACTAGCTCGCGAGCAGTACTTC
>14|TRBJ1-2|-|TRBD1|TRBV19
CASTRQDRDYGYTF
TGTGCCAGTACACGCCAGGACAGGGATTATGGCTACACCTTC
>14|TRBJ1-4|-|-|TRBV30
CAWNRGSFNEKLFF
TGTGCCTGGAACCGCGGGAGCTTTAATGAAAAACTGTTTTTT